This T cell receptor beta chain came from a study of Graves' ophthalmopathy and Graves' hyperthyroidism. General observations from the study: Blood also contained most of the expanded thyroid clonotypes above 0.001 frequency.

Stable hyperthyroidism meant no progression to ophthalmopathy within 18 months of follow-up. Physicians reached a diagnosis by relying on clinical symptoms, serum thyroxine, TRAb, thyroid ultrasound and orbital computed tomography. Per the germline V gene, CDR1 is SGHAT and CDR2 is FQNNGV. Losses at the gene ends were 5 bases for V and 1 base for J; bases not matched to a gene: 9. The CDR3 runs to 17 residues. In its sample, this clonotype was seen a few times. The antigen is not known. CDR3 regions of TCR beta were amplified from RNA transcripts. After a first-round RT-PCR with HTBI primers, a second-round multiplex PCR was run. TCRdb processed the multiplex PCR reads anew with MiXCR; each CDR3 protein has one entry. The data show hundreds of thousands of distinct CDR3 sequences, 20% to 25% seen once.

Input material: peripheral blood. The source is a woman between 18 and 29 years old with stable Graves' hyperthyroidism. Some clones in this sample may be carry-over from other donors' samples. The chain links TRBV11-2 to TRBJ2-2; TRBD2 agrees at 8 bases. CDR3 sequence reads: CASSPHTSGLNTGELFF. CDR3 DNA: TGTGCCAGCAGCCCGCACACTAGCGGACTGAACACCGGGGAGCTGTTTTTT.